The 9 T cell receptor beta chains presented below share a single source sample, sequenced in a study of blood T cell repertoires in COVID-19. Produced via immunoSEQ multiplex PCR; TCRdb's table is partial and in-frame only. Altogether approximately 240,000 clones are present, about nine tenths being singletons, with the ten largest covering about 0.79%. The sequencing sample was made of peripheral blood. The receptor source for this set is a man aged 30 to 39 with COVID-19, enrolled during active disease.

The chain uses TRBV11-2 and TRBJ1-1; no definite D call. CDR1 is SGHAT and CDR2 is FQNNGV in the germline V gene. Deletions cut 1 base from V and 1 base from J, with 4 bases between. The CDR3 contains 13 residues. This CDR3 is CASSLAWNTEAFF. CDR3 nucleotide sequence: TGTGCCAGCAGCTTAGCCTGGAACACTGAAGCTTTCTTT.

The chain couples TRBV20-1 to TRBJ2-1; tentative D call: TRBD2 (5 bases). The CDR3 extends over 12 amino acids. V lost 3 bases, J lost 8 bases, and 11 bases lay in between. Germline V gives CDR1 DFQATT, CDR2 SNEGSKA (reference sequence). In nucleotides, the CDR3 is TGCAGTGCTAGTCCACTAGGGTATGAGCAGTTCTTC. Protein: CSASPLGYEQFF.

This chain links TRBV29-1 with TRBJ1-3; the match to TRBD1 covers 10 bases. CDR3 size: 14 residues. Germline CDR1 is SQVTM and CDR2 is ANQGSEA. V lost 4 bases and J lost 3; bases outside the gene matches: 3. Here the CDR3 reads CSVARTGGGNTIYF. As DNA, the CDR3 is TGCAGCGTTGCAAGGACAGGGGGTGGAAACACCATATATTTT.

The chain links TRBV5-4 to TRBJ2-3, with 16 positions matching TRBD2. CDR3 length: 17 residues. V gave up 4 bases and J gave up 3 bases; unmatched junction bases: 5. The germline V gene has CDR1 SGHNT and CDR2 YYREEE (reference sequence). The CDR3 protein is CASSPGLAGGPTDTQYF. The DNA for the CDR3 is TGTGCCAGCAGCCCGGGACTAGCGGGGGGGCCGACAGATACGCAGTATTTT.

CDR3 sequence (DNA): TGTGCCAGCAGCTTGGACGGAGCCTATGGCTACACCTTC. Protein: CASSLDGAYGYTF. This chain links TRBV5-4 with TRBJ1-2; D gene uncertain. V gave up 0 bases and J gave up 4 bases, with 7 bases separating them. The length of the CDR3 is 13 residues. The V gene's germline CDR1 is SGHNT and CDR2 YYREEE (reference sequence).

This clone was detected only a few times. The rearrangement uses TRBV6-5 and TRBJ1-1; the match to TRBD1 covers 8 bases. V lost 7 bases to trimming and J lost 1 base; unmatched junction nucleotides: 5. Per the germline V gene, CDR1 is MNHEY and CDR2 is SVGAGI. The CDR3 consists of 14 residues. CDR3 amino acids: CASKRQGSNTEAFF. CDR3 coding DNA: TGTGCCAGCAAAAGACAGGGGTCGAACACTGAAGCTTTCTTT.

CDR3 DNA sequence: TGTGCCAGCAGTTTAATTGGGGGGGATCAGCCCCAGCATTTT. Protein product: CASSLIGGDQPQHF. The chain joins TRBV27 to TRBJ1-5, with D perhaps TRBD1 (5 bases). The CDR3 is 14 residues long. In germline, CDR1 is MNHEY, CDR2 SMNVEV (reference sequence). V lost 2 bases and J lost 5, with 10 bases in between.

The gene calls are TRBV9 and TRBJ1-2, with 7 bases identical to TRBD1. With 0 bases clipped from V and 2 bases from J, the junction kept 4 bases outside the gene matches. CDR1 and CDR2 (germline): SGDLS, YYNGEE. This CDR3 has 15 amino acids. The CDR3 loop reads CASSVEPTGNYGYTF. CDR3 DNA sequence: TGTGCCAGCAGCGTAGAGCCGACAGGGAACTATGGCTACACCTTC. Together with reference TRBV9 and TRBJ1-2, the CDR3 gives the full variable domain: DSGVTQTPKHLITATGQRVTLRCSPRSGDLSVYWYQQSLDQGLQFLIQYYNGEERAKGNILERFSAQQFPDLHSELNLSSLELGDSALYFCASSVEPTGNYGYTFGSGTRLTVV.

This clone was observed a handful of times. The V gene is TRBV7-3, the J gene TRBJ2-7, with a tentative D call TRBD1 (6 bases). V lost 1 base to trimming and J lost 7 bases, with 11 bases between them. The CDR3 covers 13 residues. Germline V gives CDR1 SGHTA, CDR2 FQGTGA. This CDR3 is CASSLMTQGEQYF. The CDR3, as DNA: TGTGCCAGCAGCTTAATGACCCAGGGGGAGCAGTACTTC.